This T cell receptor beta chain is drawn from a study of T cell repertoires in cytomegalovirus infection. Study background: Selected CMV epitopes included recently identified HLA-C-restricted ones as well as well-studied HLA-B-restricted ones.

A note on this clonotype: Its antigen is not identified.

TCRdb reprocessed the reads via MiXCR and lists one record per CDR3 protein. Of 650,000 to 900,000 distinct CDR3 sequences in the sample, about 30% are singletons; the top ten hold around 11%. Study-wide results and caveats: Accumulated public TCR beta family frequency recognized individuals carrying CMV together with the relevant HLA. CMV-specific TCR beta clonotypes restricted by HLA-C dominated the ex vivo response.

Germline assignment: CDR1 SGHVS and CDR2 FNYEAQ. The CDR3 is 16 amino acids. The germline V and J ends were trimmed by 4 bases and 1 base, with 15 bases remaining between them. Here the sequenced sample was cultured CD8+ T cells from PBMCs, taken from culture after CMV antigen stimulation. This chain links TRBV7-6 with TRBJ2-3, with D possibly matching TRBD2 (7 bases). This TCR was sampled from a human donor in good health (CMV status not recorded). Some clones in this sample may be carry-over from other donors' samples. Here the CDR3 DNA reads TGTGCCAGCAGCTATACGGGGGGCGGGGGCACAGATACGCAGTATTTT. Amino acid sequence: CASSYTGGGGTDTQYF. The variable domain in full, completed from reference TRBV7-6 and TRBJ2-3, reads GAGVSQSPRYKVTKRGQDVALRCDPISGHVSLYWYRQALGQGPEFLTYFNYEAQQDKSGLPNDRFSAERPEGSISTLTIQRTEQRDSAMYRCASSYTGGGGTDTQYFGPGTRLTVL.